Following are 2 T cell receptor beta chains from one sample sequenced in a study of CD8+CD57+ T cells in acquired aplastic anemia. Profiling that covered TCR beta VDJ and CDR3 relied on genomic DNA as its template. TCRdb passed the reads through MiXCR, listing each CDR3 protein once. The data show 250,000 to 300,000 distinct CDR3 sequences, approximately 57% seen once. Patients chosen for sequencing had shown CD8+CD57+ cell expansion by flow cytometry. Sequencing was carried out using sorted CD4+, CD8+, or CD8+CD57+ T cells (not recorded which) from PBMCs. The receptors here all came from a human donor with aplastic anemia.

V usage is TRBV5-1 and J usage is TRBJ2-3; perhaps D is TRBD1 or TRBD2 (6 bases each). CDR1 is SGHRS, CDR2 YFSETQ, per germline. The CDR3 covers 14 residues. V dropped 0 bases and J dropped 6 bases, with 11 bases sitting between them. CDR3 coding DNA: TGCGCCAGCAGCTTGGAACAGGGACTTGATACGCAGTATTTT. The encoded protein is CASSLEQGLDTQYF.

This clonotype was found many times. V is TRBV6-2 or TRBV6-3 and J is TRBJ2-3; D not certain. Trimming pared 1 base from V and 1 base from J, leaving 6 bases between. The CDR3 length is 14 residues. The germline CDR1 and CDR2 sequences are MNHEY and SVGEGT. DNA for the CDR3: TGTGCCAGCAGTTACTATGGCGGCACAGATACGCAGTATTTT. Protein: CASSYYGGTDTQYF.